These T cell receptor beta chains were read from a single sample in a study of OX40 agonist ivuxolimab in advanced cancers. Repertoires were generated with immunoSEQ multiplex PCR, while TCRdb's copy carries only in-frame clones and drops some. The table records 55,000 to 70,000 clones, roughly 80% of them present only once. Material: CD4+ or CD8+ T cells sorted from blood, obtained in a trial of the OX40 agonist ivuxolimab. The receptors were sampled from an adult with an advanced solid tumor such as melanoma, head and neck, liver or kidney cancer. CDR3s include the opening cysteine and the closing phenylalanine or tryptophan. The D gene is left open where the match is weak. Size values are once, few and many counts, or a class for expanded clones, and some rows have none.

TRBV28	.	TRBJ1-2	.	TGTGCCATTTGGGACAAGGGTGCGGGGGGCTACACCTTC	CAIWDKGAGGYTF
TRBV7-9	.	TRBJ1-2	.	TGTGCCAGCAGCCTGGGGACGGATGGCTACACCTTC	CASSLGTDGYTF
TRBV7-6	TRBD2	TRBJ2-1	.	TGTGCCAGCAGCTTCACTAGCGGGGTGTGGAATGAGCAGTTCTTC	CASSFTSGVWNEQFF
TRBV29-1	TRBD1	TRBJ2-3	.	TGCAGCGTTGGGCAGGGGGTCCCAGATACGCAGTATTTT	CSVGQGVPDTQYF
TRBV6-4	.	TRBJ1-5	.	TGTGCCAGCAGTGAGGGCCTCCGAGGGCCCCAGCATTTT	CASSEGLRGPQHF
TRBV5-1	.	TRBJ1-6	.	TGCGCCAGCGGGCATGGGCAACGGAATTCACCCCTCCACTTT	CASGHGQRNSPLHF
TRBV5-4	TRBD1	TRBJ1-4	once	TGTGCCAGCAGCTTGGACAGGGGAAATGAAAAACTGTTTTTT	CASSLDRGNEKLFF
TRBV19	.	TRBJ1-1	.	TGTGCCAGTAGTCCCGACTTGGTCTCTGAAGCTTTCTTT	CASSPDLVSEAFF
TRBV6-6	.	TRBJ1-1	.	TGTGCCAGCAGCCATAAATTACAGGGGAACACTGAAGCTTTCTTT	CASSHKLQGNTEAFF
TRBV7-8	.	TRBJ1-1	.	TGTGCCAGCAGCTCAGCCTACGTAAACAGTTACCAAAACACTGAAGCTTTCTTT	CASSSAYVNSYQNTEAFF
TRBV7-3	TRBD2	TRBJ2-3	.	TGTGCCAGCAGCTTAAGACTAGCGGGGGCAAGCACAGATACGCAGTATTTT	CASSLRLAGASTDTQYF
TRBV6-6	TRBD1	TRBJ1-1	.	TGTGCCAGCGAGATCCGGGACAGGGGAGCTTTCTTT	CASEIRDRGAFF
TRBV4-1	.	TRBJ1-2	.	TGCGCCAGCAGCCCTCACCCCCTGGGAAACTATGGCTACACCTTC	CASSPHPLGNYGYTF
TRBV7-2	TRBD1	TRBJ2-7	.	TGTGCCAGCAGCTTCGGGACAGGGGTCGCCTACGAGCAGTACTTC	CASSFGTGVAYEQYF
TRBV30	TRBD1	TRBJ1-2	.	TGTGCCTGGAGCCGTTATACCGGGACAGGGGATGGCTACACCTTC	CAWSRYTGTGDGYTF
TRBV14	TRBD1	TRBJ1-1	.	TGTGCCAGCAGCCGGGACAGGGGGACGAACACTGAAGCTTTCTTT	CASSRDRGTNTEAFF
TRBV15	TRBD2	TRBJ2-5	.	TGTGCCACCAGGCCCGGGACTAGCGTCCAAGAGACCCAGTACTTC	CATRPGTSVQETQYF
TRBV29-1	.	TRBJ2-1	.	TGCAGCGTTGAAGAAGGGGGGGCTGCTCAGTTCTTC	CSVEEGGAAQFF
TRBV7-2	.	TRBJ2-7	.	TGTGCCAGCAGCTTAGGGCGGGGGCCCTACGAGCAGTACTTC	CASSLGRGPYEQYF
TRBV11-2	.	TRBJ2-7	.	TGTGCCAGCACGCCACGGGACACCTACGAGCAGTACTTC	CASTPRDTYEQYF
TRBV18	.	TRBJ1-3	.	TGTGCCAGCTCACCAGAGGTCTCCGGGCCCGGGGCTCGAAACACCATATATTTT	CASSPEVSGPGARNTIYF
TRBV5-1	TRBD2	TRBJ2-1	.	TGCGCCAGCAGCCCTACACTAGCGGGGGACAATGAGCAGTTCTTC	CASSPTLAGDNEQFF
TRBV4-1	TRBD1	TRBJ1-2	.	TGCGCCAGCAGCCCCGGACAGGAGAACTATGGCTACACCTTC	CASSPGQENYGYTF
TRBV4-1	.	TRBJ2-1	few	TGCGCCAGCAGCCACGCACTCGGCAGGGCCAAATCGAATGAGCAGTTCTTC	CASSHALGRAKSNEQFF
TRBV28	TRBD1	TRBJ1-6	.	TGTGCCAGCAGACCTTCGACAGGGGGGGAAAATTCACCCCTCCACTTT	CASRPSTGGENSPLHF
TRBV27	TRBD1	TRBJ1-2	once	TGTGCCACTCAGCCCGGGACAGGGCGAGAGGGGGGCTACACCTTC	CATQPGTGREGGYTF
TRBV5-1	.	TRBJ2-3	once	TGCGCCAGCGGCGAGGGGCACACAGATACGCAGTATTTT	CASGEGHTDTQYF
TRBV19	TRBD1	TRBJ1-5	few	TGTGCCAGTGGCCATGGACAGGGGCTGGGACAGCCCCAGCATTTT	CASGHGQGLGQPQHF
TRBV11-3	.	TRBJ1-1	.	TGTGCCAGCAGCTTAATTGGGGGGTCACGGACTGAAGCTTTCTTT	CASSLIGGSRTEAFF
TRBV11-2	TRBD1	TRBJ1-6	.	TGTGCCAGCAGATGGGGGGACAGAAGCTATAATTCACCCCTCCACTTT	CASRWGDRSYNSPLHF
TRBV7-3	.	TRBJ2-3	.	TGTGCCAGCTCGGGAGCCCCCACAGATACGCAGTATTTT	CASSGAPTDTQYF
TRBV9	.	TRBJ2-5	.	TGTGCCAGCAGCGTTCGGGGGAACTACCAAGAGACCCAGTACTTC	CASSVRGNYQETQYF
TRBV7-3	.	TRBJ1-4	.	TGTGCCAGCAGCTTAATGGCCGGGGAAAAACTGTTTTTT	CASSLMAGEKLFF
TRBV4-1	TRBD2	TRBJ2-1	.	TGCGCCAGCAGCCAAGAGGCTCTTCGGGAGGGAATGGGTGAGCAGTTCTTC	CASSQEALREGMGEQFF
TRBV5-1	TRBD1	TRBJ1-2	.	TGCGCCAGCAGCTTGGAAGGGGGACAGGGTTATGGCTACACCTTC	CASSLEGGQGYGYTF
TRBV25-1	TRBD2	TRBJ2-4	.	TGTGCCAGCAGTGGATCCATAGCGGGGGGGTACCAAAACATTCAGTACTTC	CASSGSIAGGYQNIQYF
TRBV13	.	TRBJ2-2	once	TGTGCCAGCAGCTTATCTCGGGGGCGAAACACCGGGGAGCTGTTTTTT	CASSLSRGRNTGELFF
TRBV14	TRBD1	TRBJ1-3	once	TGTGCCAGCAGCCAACCTAAGGACAGGGGCCGAGGCGGCACCATATATTTT	CASSQPKDRGRGGTIYF
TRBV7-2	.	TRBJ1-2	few	TGTGCCAGCAGCTTACTGAGTGGGTCTAGCTACACCTTC	CASSLLSGSSYTF
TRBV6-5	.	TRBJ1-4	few	TGTGCCAGCAGTTACTCCGGAAAACTGTTTTTT	CASSYSGKLFF
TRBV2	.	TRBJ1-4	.	TGTGCCAGCTTGGGGCCTTCGGAAAAACTGTTTTTT	CASLGPSEKLFF